This passage covers 17 T cell receptor beta chains from one sample sequenced in a study of CD8+CD57+ T cells in acquired aplastic anemia. Genomic DNA, the template, was used for profiling of the TCR beta VDJ and CDR3. In TCRdb, the reads were re-called with MiXCR into one record per CDR3 protein. This sample has some 190,000 distinct CDR3 sequences, with around 45% found just once. The sample consisted of sorted CD4+, CD8+, or CD8+CD57+ T cells (not recorded which) from PBMCs. Source of these receptors: a human donor in good health.

The rearrangement joins TRBV20-1 to TRBJ2-7; 7 bases agree with TRBD2. The length of the CDR3 is 12 residues. J gave up 3 bases and V 4 bases, and 3 bases lay outside the gene matches. CDR1 is DFQATT and CDR2 is SNEGSKA in the germline V gene (reference sequence). The CDR3 here is CSAKRDNYEQYF. The CDR3 region has the DNA TGCAGTGCTAAGCGGGATAACTACGAGCAGTACTTC.

This clonotype turned up a few times. The chain employs TRBV29-1 and TRBJ1-2; possibly TRBD1 for D (6 bases). CDR1 SQVTM and CDR2 ANQGSEA come from the germline V gene. V lost 8 bases and J lost 7, with 26 bases in between. The CDR3 is 15 residues long. For the CDR3, the DNA is TGCAGCTCCCTATCGGGGGCGACGGGGCAAGGTGGCTACACCTTC. Its translation is CSSLSGATGQGGYTF. The full variable domain, in which reference TRBV29-1 and TRBJ1-2 provide the parts outside the CDR3, is SAVISQKPSRDICQRGTSLTIQCQVDSQVTMMFWYRQQPGQSLTLIATANQGSEATYESGFVIDKFPISRPNLTFSTLTVSNMSPEDSSIYLCSSLSGATGQGGYTFGSGTRLTVV.

This clonotype was found many times. The chain employs TRBV6-5 and TRBJ2-5, with D possibly TRBD2 on 7 matching bases. Germline V gene lookup returns CDR1 MNHEY and CDR2 SVGAGI. Trimming took 5 bases from V and 2 from J, leaving 12 bases between them. The CDR3 is made up of 14 amino acids. CDR3 coding DNA: TGTGCCAGCAGTCCCAGGGGAGGGCAAGAGACCCAGTACTTC. Translated, it gives CASSPRGGQETQYF.

With regard to this clonotype: A much larger clone differs from this one at a single base, so this may be a read error. The rearrangement joins TRBV14 to TRBJ1-5, with a possible D match to TRBD1 (6 bases). CDR3 size: 17 residues. CDR1 and CDR2 (germline): SGHDN, FVKESK. Trimming cost V 5 bases and J 2 bases, with 19 bases left between them. In DNA form, the CDR3 reads TGTGCCAGCAGCGCCGCTCAGGGGAAAACGGGCAATCAGCCCCAGCATTTT. It encodes CASSAAQGKTGNQPQHF.

This clonotype has more than one count but fewer than ten. The chain employs TRBV24-1 and TRBJ2-5, with a tentative D call TRBD2 (6 bases). The germline V gene encodes CDR1 KGHDR and CDR2 SFDVKD. The CDR3 extends over 15 amino acids. The V end was cut by 5 bases, the J end by 4 bases, with 16 bases between. As DNA, the CDR3 is TGTGCCACCAGTGGGCGGGACGGATCCCGAGAGACCCAGTACTTC. Translation gives CATSGRDGSRETQYF.

The chain has TRBV24-1 and TRBJ2-2; 8 bases line up with TRBD2. The J segment lost 10 bases and the V segment lost 5 bases, leaving 11 bases of the junction unmatched. Germline loops: CDR1 KGHDR, CDR2 SFDVKD. CDR3 length equals 15 residues. This chain's CDR3 is CATSASGGPSVELFF. CDR3 in DNA: TGTGCCACCAGTGCCTCGGGAGGGCCCTCGGTGGAGCTGTTTTTT.

The CDR3 protein is CASSFDPIRGLANYEQYF. The DNA of the CDR3 is TGTGCCAGCAGCTTTGACCCCATCCGGGGACTAGCTAACTACGAGCAGTACTTC. V usage is TRBV11-2 and J usage is TRBJ2-7, with 9 nucleotides matching TRBD2. The length of the CDR3 is 18 residues. V gave up 3 bases and J gave up 3 bases; unmatched junction bases: 15. CDR1 SGHAT and CDR2 FQNNGV come from the germline V gene.

This clonotype occurred many times. The chain employs TRBV20-1 and TRBJ2-7; the match to TRBD2 covers 10 bases. This CDR3 spans 13 amino acids. The V gene end was trimmed by 5 bases and the J gene end by 6 bases; junction bases not matched to a gene: 7. Germline lookup yields CDR1 DFQATT and CDR2 SNEGSKA (reference sequence). The CDR3 reads CSAPRASGSEQYF. CDR3 nucleotide sequence: TGCAGTGCTCCCCGGGCTAGCGGGAGCGAGCAGTACTTC.

There are many counts of this clonotype. The chain employs TRBV5-6 and TRBJ2-1; the match to TRBD2 covers 9 bases. The CDR3 sequence is 16 residues long. The V gene's germline CDR1 is SGHDT and CDR2 YYEEEE. Unmatched junction bases numbered 5, after V lost 4 bases and J lost 0 bases. The CDR3 protein is CASSPLAGSSYNEQFF. In DNA, the CDR3 is TGTGCCAGCAGCCCCCTAGCGGGAAGCTCCTACAATGAGCAGTTCTTC. Full variable domain (remainder filled in from reference TRBV5-6 and TRBJ2-1): DAGVTQSPTHLIKTRGQQVTLRCSPKSGHDTVSWYQQALGQGPQFIFQYYEEEERQRGNFPDRFSGHQFPNYSSELNVNALLLGDSALYLCASSPLAGSSYNEQFFGPGTRLTVL.

The chain links TRBV7-6 to TRBJ2-7, with D perhaps TRBD1 (6 bases). Germline-derived CDR1 and CDR2 are SGHVS and FNYEAQ. V was cut by 5 bases and J by 5 bases, with 7 bases left in between. CDR3 length equals 11 residues. The CDR3 is CASSNRDEQYF. The CDR3 DNA is TGTGCCAGCAGCAACAGGGACGAGCAGTACTTC.

V usage is TRBV25-1 and J usage is TRBJ1-1; 8 bases agree with TRBD1. Trimming cost V 5 bases and J 3 bases; bases outside gene matches: 5. This CDR3 has 14 amino acids. Germline V CDR1 and CDR2: MGHDK, SYGVNS. CDR3 nucleotide sequence: TGTGCCAGCAGTAGACAGGGGTCGGACACTGAAGCTTTCTTT. Its protein product is CASSRQGSDTEAFF.

This clonotype has ten or more counts. V usage is TRBV20-1 and J usage is TRBJ2-5; the D gene is possibly TRBD1 (6 bases). Germline CDR1 and CDR2: DFQATT and SNEGSKA (reference sequence). The CDR3 contains 13 residues. V was clipped by 6 bases and J by 2 bases, with 13 bases between them. Written as DNA, the CDR3 is TGCAGTGCCAGTAAGACAGGTCAAGAGACCCAGTACTTC. Translated, it gives CSASKTGQETQYF.

This clonotype was seen at least ten times. The chain employs TRBV11-2 and TRBJ2-7; D is possibly TRBD1 (6 bases). The CDR3 has 15 residues. V was shortened by 1 base and J by 0 bases, with 10 bases between the two germline ends. Germline CDR1 SGHAT, CDR2 FQNNGV. The CDR3 protein is CASSLGGGSSYEQYF. The CDR3 DNA is TGTGCCAGCAGCTTAGGAGGGGGTAGCTCCTACGAGCAGTACTTC.

Written as DNA, the CDR3 is TGTGCCACCAGTGACACCCCGGGACAGGGGCACAATGAGCAGTTCTTC. Protein: CATSDTPGQGHNEQFF. The chain has TRBV24-1 and TRBJ2-1, with 10 bases lining up with TRBD1. CDR1 KGHDR and CDR2 SFDVKD come from the germline V gene. J gave up 5 bases and V 4 bases, and 7 bases lay outside the gene matches. The CDR3 runs 16 residues.

The chain is built from TRBV10-3 and TRBJ1-6; 9 positions match TRBD1. Per germline, CDR1 ENHRY and CDR2 SYGVKD. The CDR3 extends over 13 amino acids. J lost 11 bases, V lost 9 bases, and 8 bases had no gene match. The CDR3 loop reads CAITGDRVTPLHF. DNA for the CDR3: TGTGCCATTACTGGGGACAGGGTAACACCCCTCCACTTT.

The CDR3 region is CASSLTDREKGNEQYF. The DNA of the CDR3 is TGTGCCAGCAGCCTGACTGACAGGGAGAAGGGTAACGAGCAGTACTTC. The chain combines TRBV7-8 with TRBJ2-7; 7 nucleotides agree with TRBD1. Germline CDR1 SGHVS, CDR2 FQNEAQ. The V gene end was trimmed by 5 bases and the J gene end by 5 bases; junction bases not matched to a gene: 15. There are 16 residues in the CDR3. The full variable domain, with the rest looked up from reference TRBV7-8 and TRBJ2-7, is GAGVSQSPRYKVAKRGQDVALRCDPISGHVSLFWYQQALGQGPEFLTYFQNEAQLDKSGLPSDRFFAERPEGSVSTLKIQRTQQEDSAVYLCASSLTDREKGNEQYFGPGTRLTVT.

The V call is TRBV20-1, the J call TRBJ1-5, with D hard to call. This CDR3 contains 13 residues. Between the trimmed V and J ends, which lost 3 bases and 7 bases, there was a span of 13 bases. Germline CDR1 is DFQATT and CDR2 is SNEGSKA (reference sequence). The CDR3 DNA is TGCAGTGCTAGCCCCAGCGGCGAGCAGCCCCAGCATTTT. Translation: CSASPSGEQPQHF.